The clone carrying this T cell receptor (beta chain) has only a few counts. Time point: newly diagnosed GD, antithyroid drugs for less than 3 months. Extracted PBMC RNA gave rise to the TCR library. The data were taken from a study of regulatory T cells in long-lasting Graves disease. Construction of TCR beta libraries relied on iRepertoire HTBI primers and on Arm-PCR targeting CDR3 regions. Each CDR3 protein gets one entry after TCRdb re-called the multiplex PCR reads with MiXCR. This sample has about 460,000 distinct CDR3 sequences; 11% to 15% occur once, and the top ten carry about a sixth. CDR1 and CDR2 (germline): MDHEN, SYDVKM. The J segment lost 6 bases and the V segment lost 5 bases, leaving 6 bases of the junction unmatched. CDR3 length: 15 residues. The same sample was also used in a study of T cells in Graves' hyperthyroidism and ophthalmopathy.

The origin of this receptor is a woman in her fifties or sixties with Graves disease. The chain carries TRBV28 and TRBJ2-2; 10 bases are a match to TRBD1. The sample consisted of peripheral blood mononuclear cells (PBMCs), taken at new diagnosis, from a patient treated with antithyroid drugs. The CDR3 loop is CASSDRDRGSGELFF. The CDR3 region has the DNA TGTGCCAGCAGTGACCGGGACAGGGGTTCCGGGGAGCTGTTTTTT.